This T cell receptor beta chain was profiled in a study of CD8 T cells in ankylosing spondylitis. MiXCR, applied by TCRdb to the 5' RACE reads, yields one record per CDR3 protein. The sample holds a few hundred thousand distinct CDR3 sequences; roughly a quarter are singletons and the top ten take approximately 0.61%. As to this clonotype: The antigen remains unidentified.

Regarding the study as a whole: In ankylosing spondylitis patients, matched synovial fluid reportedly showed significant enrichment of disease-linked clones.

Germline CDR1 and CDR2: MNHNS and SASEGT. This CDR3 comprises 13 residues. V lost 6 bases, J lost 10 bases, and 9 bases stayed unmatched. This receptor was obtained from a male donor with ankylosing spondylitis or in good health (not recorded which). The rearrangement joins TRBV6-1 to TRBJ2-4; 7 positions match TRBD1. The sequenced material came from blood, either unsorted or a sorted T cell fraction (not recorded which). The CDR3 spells CASSPQGPTIQYF. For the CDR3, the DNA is TGTGCCAGCAGCCCACAGGGGCCGACGATTCAGTACTTC.